Detailed here is one TCR beta chain. The CDR3 runs to 13 residues. The V gene lost 2 bases and the J gene lost 8 bases, with 11 bases spanning the gap. The germline CDR1 and CDR2 sequences are SGDLS and YYNGEE. Constant-region reverse primers amplified full-length variable regions, followed by semi-nested Nested Universal Primer A PCR. TCRdb re-derived calls from the 5' RACE reads in MiXCR, one entry per CDR3 protein. Of tens of thousands of distinct CDR3 sequences listed, around a quarter were seen once; the top ten hold around 4%. The rearrangement uses TRBV9 and TRBJ1-5, with D tentatively TRBD1 (5 bases). Sequencing input: memory CD4+ T cells sorted from blood. As to subset: memory CD4+ T cells, CD4+CD45RO+CD25-. This sequence was found in a female donor with breast cancer. The CDR3 here is CASSVEGLKPQHF. In DNA, the CDR3 is TGTGCCAGCAGCGTTGAGGGGTTGAAGCCCCAGCATTTT.